The 16 T cell receptor beta chains given below trace back to one sample, sequenced in a study of blood T cell repertoires in COVID-19 (dated by TCRdb to between 2020 and 2021). The library was produced with the immunoSEQ multiplex PCR assay. Held by TCRdb, this immuneACCESS table contains in-frame sequences only and omits some clones. Under half of the omission traces to an unresolved V gene where checked; the cause of the rest is unknown. Within this sample are 250,000 to 350,000 clones, with about 91% of them counted one time only. The top ten hold around 13% of the sample. The sample comprised peripheral blood. The receptors here all came from an older woman with acute or convalescent COVID-19.

CDR3 residues: CASSQALGGPEAFF. CDR3 coding DNA: TGCGCCAGCAGCCAAGCTTTGGGGGGGCCTGAAGCTTTCTTT. The V and J genes are TRBV4-3 and TRBJ1-1; a possible D gene is TRBD1 (6 bases). With 1 base removed from V and 6 bases from J, the gap between germline ends came to 12 bases. Germline V CDR1 and CDR2: LGHNA, YSLEER. This CDR3 region has 14 residues.

This chain connects TRBV5-8 to TRBJ2-7, with D tentatively TRBD2 (6 bases). Germline CDR1 SGHTS, CDR2 YDEGEE. V was shortened by 6 bases and J by 7 bases, with 26 bases between the two germline ends. The CDR3 is made up of 16 amino acids. The CDR3, as DNA: TGTGCCAGCACTCTCTTGGAGGGACCGAGATTCCGGGAGCAGTACTTC. Its protein product is CASTLLEGPRFREQYF.

Here the CDR3 DNA reads TGTGCCAGTAGTGCGGACAGGGCTAGCAATCAGCCCCAGCATTTT. This encodes CASSADRASNQPQHF. The chain has TRBV19 and TRBJ1-5; 8 positions agree with TRBD1. The CDR3 has 15 residues. After removal of 5 bases from V and 0 bases from J, the junction contained 3 bases not matched to a gene. Germline V gene data show CDR1 as LNHDA and CDR2 as SQIVND (reference sequence). The entire variable domain, with the rest obtained from reference TRBV19 and TRBJ1-5, is as follows: DGGITQSPKYLFRKEGQNVTLSCEQNLNHDAMYWYRQDPGQGLRLIYYSQIVNDFQKGDIAEGYSVSREKKESFPLTVTSAQKNPTAFYLCASSADRASNQPQHFGDGTRLSIL.

V gene TRBV29-1 combines with J gene TRBJ1-2; 9 nucleotides align to TRBD1. CDR1 and CDR2 (germline): SQVTM, ANQGSEA. CDR3 length: 12 residues. The J segment lost 6 bases and the V segment lost 2 bases, leaving 1 base of the junction unmatched. CDR3 sequence reads: CSVERQGDGYTF. The CDR3 DNA reads as TGCAGCGTTGAAAGACAGGGGGATGGCTACACCTTC.

J is TRBJ1-2 and V is TRBV7-2; a weak D match, TRBD1 (6 bases). Deletions cut 1 base from V and 4 bases from J, with 10 bases between. Germline assignment: CDR1 SGHTA and CDR2 FQGNSA. The CDR3 spans 14 residues. The CDR3 DNA is TGTGCCAGCAGCTTAGGGACAGAAATCTATGGCTACACCTTC. As protein: CASSLGTEIYGYTF.

The genes are TRBV7-2 and TRBJ2-3; the match to TRBD1 covers 7 bases. The V segment lost 5 bases and the J segment 5 bases; nucleotides outside the gene matches: 7. This CDR3 has 14 amino acids. The V gene's germline CDR1 is SGHTA and CDR2 FQGNSA. This CDR3 is CASSGQAYGDTQYF. DNA of the CDR3: TGTGCCAGCAGCGGACAGGCATATGGAGATACGCAGTATTTT. The variable domain in full, with the rest retrieved from reference TRBV7-2 and TRBJ2-3, is GAGVSQSPSNKVTEKGKDVELRCDPISGHTALYWYRQSLGQGLEFLIYFQGNSAPDKSGLPSDRFSAERTGGSVSTLTIQRTQQEDSAVYLCASSGQAYGDTQYFGPGTRLTVL.

V and J are TRBV6-5 and TRBJ1-2; 7 bases agree with TRBD1. Germline trimming cut 5 bases from V and 4 bases from J; bases unmatched to any gene: 10. Looked up from germline, CDR1 is MNHEY and CDR2 is SVGAGI. This CDR3 comprises 15 residues. The CDR3 is CASSPTQGVGYGYTF. CDR3 nucleotide sequence: TGTGCCAGCAGTCCTACCCAGGGGGTTGGCTATGGCTACACCTTC.

V usage is TRBV6-1 and J usage is TRBJ1-5; 8 bases agree with TRBD1. V gave up 3 bases and J gave up 5 bases; unmatched junction bases: 6. The CDR3 has 15 residues. The V gene's germline CDR1 is MNHNS and CDR2 SASEGT. CDR3: CASSDRGLGDQPQHF. Here the CDR3 DNA reads TGTGCCAGCAGTGACAGGGGGCTCGGTGATCAGCCCCAGCATTTT.

This clone was detected only once. The CDR3 is CASRVLTGDEQFF. The CDR3 coding sequence is TGTGCCAGCAGGGTACTGACAGGGGATGAGCAGTTCTTC. This chain connects TRBV25-1 to TRBJ2-1; 8 bases are a match to TRBD1. The CDR3 contains 13 residues. J gave up 8 bases and V 6 bases, and 6 bases lay outside the gene matches. CDR1 is MGHDK and CDR2 is SYGVNS in the germline V gene.

A word on this clone: Sequence at one end of the junction differs from germline and may be a read error. The rearrangement joins TRBV7-7 to TRBJ2-1; D not resolved. Germline values: CDR1 SSHAT, CDR2 FNYEAQ (reference sequence). The CDR3 totals 13 residues. Here the CDR3 DNA reads TGTGCTAGCAGCTCGACTCATTACAATGAGCAGTTCTTC. It specifies CASSSTHYNEQFF.

This clone appeared once. The J gene is TRBJ1-2, the V gene TRBV5-1; D is unresolved. This CDR3 spans 13 amino acids. The germline CDR1 and CDR2 sequences are SGHRS and YFSETQ. V was shortened by 0 bases and J by 2 bases, with 5 bases between the two germline ends. CDR3 coding DNA: TGCGCCAGCAGCTTGGCCCAGAACTATGGCTACACCTTC. This gives the protein CASSLAQNYGYTF.

This chain connects TRBV28 to TRBJ1-3; tentative D call: TRBD1 (5 bases). Germline V gene lookup returns CDR1 MDHEN and CDR2 SYDVKM. This CDR3 has 13 amino acids. Trimming cost V 1 base and J 14 bases, with 15 bases left between them. The CDR3 nucleotides are TGTGCCAGCAGTTTATTCGGGCAGGGCCTTTTATATTTT. Its translation is CASSLFGQGLLYF.

The chain recombines TRBV5-1 with TRBJ2-1; 7 nucleotides align to TRBD1. The CDR3 totals 16 residues. Germline loops: CDR1 SGHRS, CDR2 YFSETQ. With 5 bases clipped from V and 1 base from J, the junction kept 9 bases outside the gene matches. In DNA, the CDR3 is TGCGCCAGCAGTTTCCCACCAGGGGGTTCCTACAATGAGCAGTTCTTC. Translated, it gives CASSFPPGGSYNEQFF.

The CDR3 nucleotides read TGTGCCAGCAGCCCGGACATGAACACTGAAGCTTTCTTT. This translates into CASSPDMNTEAFF. V is TRBV7-8 and J is TRBJ1-1; tentative D call: TRBD1 (5 bases). Germline loops: CDR1 SGHVS, CDR2 FQNEAQ. Trimming left V 5 bases short and J 0 bases short, with 7 bases between. The CDR3 runs 13 residues.

The rearrangement uses TRBV28 and TRBJ2-5, with D tentatively TRBD1 (6 bases). This CDR3 has 16 residues. The V gene lost 5 bases and the J gene lost 3 bases, with 19 bases spanning the gap. The V gene's germline CDR1 is MDHEN and CDR2 SYDVKM. The CDR3 sequence is CASSLEGRNREETQYF. Written as DNA, the CDR3 is TGTGCCAGCAGTCTCGAAGGAAGGAACAGGGAAGAGACCCAGTACTTC.

This chain connects TRBV19 to TRBJ1-3; possible D gene TRBD1, 5 bases. Between the trimmed V and J ends, which lost 4 bases and 0 bases, there was a span of 7 bases. Germline V lookup: CDR1 LNHDA, CDR2 SQIVND (reference sequence). The CDR3 runs to 14 residues. In DNA form, the CDR3 reads TGTGCCAGTAGTACGACAGTCTCTGGAAACACCATATATTTT. Its protein product is CASSTTVSGNTIYF.